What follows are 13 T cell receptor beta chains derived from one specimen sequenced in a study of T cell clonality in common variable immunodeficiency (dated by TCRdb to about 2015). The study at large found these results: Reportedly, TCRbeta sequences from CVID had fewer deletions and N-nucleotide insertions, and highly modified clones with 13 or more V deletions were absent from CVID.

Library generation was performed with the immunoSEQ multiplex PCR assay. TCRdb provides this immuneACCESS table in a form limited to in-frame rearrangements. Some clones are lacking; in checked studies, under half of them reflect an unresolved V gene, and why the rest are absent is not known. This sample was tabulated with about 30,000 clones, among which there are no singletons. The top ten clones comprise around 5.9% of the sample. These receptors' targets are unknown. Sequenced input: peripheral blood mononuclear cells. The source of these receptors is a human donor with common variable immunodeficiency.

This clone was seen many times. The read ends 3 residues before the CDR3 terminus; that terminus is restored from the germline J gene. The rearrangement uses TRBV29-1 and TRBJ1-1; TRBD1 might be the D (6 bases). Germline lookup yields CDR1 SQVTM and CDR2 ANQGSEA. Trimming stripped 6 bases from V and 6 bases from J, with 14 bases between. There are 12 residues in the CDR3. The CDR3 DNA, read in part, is TGCAGCGTCGGTCCCGGGACATCTGAA. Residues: CSVGPGTSE. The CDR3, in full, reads CSVGPGTSEAFF.

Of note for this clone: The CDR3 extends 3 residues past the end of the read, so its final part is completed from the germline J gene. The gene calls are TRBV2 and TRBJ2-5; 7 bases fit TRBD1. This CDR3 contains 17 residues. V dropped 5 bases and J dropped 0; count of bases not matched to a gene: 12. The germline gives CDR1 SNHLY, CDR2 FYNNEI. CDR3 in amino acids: CASSRTGLYRYQETQYF. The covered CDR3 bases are TGTGCCAGCAGTAGGACAGGTTTATACAGGTACCAAGAGACC. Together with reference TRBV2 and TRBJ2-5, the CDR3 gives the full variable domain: EPEVTQTPSHQVTQMGQEVILRCVPISNHLYFYWYRQILGQKVEFLVSFYNNEISEKSEIFDDQFSVERPDGSNFTLKIRSTKLEDSAMYFCASSRTGLYRYQETQYFGPGTRLLVL.

The CDR3 protein is CASMPGCSGANVLTF. CDR3 DNA, as far as it was read: TGTGCCAGTATGCCAGGGTGCTCTGGGGCCAACGTC. The chain uses TRBV19 and TRBJ2-6; D is possibly TRBD1 (5 bases). The read ends 3 residues before the CDR3 terminus; that terminus is restored from the germline J gene. Germline-derived CDR1 and CDR2 are LNHDA and SQIVND (reference sequence). V dropped 7 bases and J dropped 0 bases, with 10 bases sitting between them. This CDR3 spans 15 amino acids.

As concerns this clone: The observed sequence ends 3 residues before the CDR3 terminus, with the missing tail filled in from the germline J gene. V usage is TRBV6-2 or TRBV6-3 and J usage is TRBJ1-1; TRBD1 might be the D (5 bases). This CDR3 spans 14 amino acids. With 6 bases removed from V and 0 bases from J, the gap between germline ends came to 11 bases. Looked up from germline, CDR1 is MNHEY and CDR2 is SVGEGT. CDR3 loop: CASSRQGLNTEAFF. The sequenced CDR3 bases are TGTGCCAGCAGCCGTCAGGGATTGAACACTGAA.

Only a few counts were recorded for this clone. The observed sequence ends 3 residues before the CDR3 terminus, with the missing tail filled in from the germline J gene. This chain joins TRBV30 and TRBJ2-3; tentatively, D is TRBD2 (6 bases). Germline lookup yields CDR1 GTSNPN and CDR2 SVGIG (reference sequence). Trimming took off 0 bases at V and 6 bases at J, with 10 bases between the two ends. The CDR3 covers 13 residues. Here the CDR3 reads CAWSVRGSDTQYF. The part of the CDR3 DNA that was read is TGTGCCTGGAGTGTACGGGGGTCGGATACG. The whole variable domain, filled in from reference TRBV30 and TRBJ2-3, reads SQTIHQWPATLVQPVGSPLSLECTVEGTSNPNLYWYRQAAGRGLQLLFYSVGIGQISSEVPQNLSASRPQDRQFILSSKKLLLSDSGFYLCAWSVRGSDTQYFGPGTRLTVL.

The sequenced part of the CDR3 DNA is TGTGCCAGCAGCTCTAACAGAAATTCACCC. This translates into CASSSNRNSP. The whole CDR3 protein reads CASSSNRNSPLHF. The chain couples TRBV7-3 to TRBJ1-6; no firm D call. The CDR3 end is not reached by the read, which stops 3 residues before it; the germline J gene fills it in. Germline V gene sequence: CDR1 SGHTA, CDR2 FQGTGA. V lost 4 bases and J lost 7, with 8 bases in between. The CDR3 spans 13 residues.

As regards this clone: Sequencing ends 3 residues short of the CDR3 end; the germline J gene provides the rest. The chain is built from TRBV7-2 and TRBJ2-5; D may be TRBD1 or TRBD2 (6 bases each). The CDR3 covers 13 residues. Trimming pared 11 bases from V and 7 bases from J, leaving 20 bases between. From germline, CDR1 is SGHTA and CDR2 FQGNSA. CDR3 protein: CAREGEVEGTQYF. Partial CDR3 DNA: TGTGCCCGCGAGGGGGAGGTCGAGGGGACC. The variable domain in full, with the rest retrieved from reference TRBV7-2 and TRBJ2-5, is GAGVSQSPSNKVTEKGKDVELRCDPISGHTALYWYRQSLGQGLEFLIYFQGNSAPDKSGLPSDRFSAERTGGSVSTLTIQRTQQEDSAVYLCAREGEVEGTQYFGPGTRLLVL.

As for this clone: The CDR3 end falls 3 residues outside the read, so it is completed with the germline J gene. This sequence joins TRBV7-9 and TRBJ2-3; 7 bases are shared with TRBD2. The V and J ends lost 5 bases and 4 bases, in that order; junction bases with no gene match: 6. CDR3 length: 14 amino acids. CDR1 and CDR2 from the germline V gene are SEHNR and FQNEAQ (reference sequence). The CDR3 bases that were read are TGTGCCAGCAGCCACGGGGGGAGGTCAGATACG. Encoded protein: CASSHGGRSDT. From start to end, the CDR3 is CASSHGGRSDTQYF. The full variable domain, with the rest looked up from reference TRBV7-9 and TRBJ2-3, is DTGVSQNPRHKITKRGQNVTFRCDPISEHNRLYWYRQTLGQGPEFLTYFQNEAQLEKSRLLSDRFSAERPKGSFSTLEIQRTEQGDSAMYLCASSHGGRSDTQYFGPGTRLTVL.

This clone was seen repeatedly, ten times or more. The part of the CDR3 DNA that was read is TGTGCCAGCTCACCAATGGCAGGGGCTCAGGAG. Residues: CASSPMAGAQE. In full, the CDR3 is CASSPMAGAQELFF. The chain links TRBV18 to TRBJ2-2; D possibly corresponds to TRBD1 (6 bases). The read finishes 3 residues shy of the CDR3 end, and the germline J gene is used to complete it. The CDR3 length is 14 residues. Trimming shortened V by 2 bases and J by 10 bases, and 14 bases separated the two germline ends. Germline lookup yields CDR1 KGHSH and CDR2 LQKENI.

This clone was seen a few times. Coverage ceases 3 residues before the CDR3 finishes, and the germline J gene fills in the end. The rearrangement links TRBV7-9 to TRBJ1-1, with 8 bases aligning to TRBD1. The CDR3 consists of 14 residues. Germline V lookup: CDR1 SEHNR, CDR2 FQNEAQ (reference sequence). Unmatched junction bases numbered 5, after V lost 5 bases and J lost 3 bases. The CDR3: CASSPGQGYTEAFF. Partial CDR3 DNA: TGTGCCAGCAGCCCAGGACAGGGATACACTGAA.

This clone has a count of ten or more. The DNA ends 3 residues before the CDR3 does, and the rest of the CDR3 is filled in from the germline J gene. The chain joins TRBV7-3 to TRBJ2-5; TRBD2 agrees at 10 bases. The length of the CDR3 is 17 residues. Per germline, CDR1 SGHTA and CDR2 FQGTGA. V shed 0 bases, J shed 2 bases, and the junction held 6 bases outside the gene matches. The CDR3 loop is CASSLTELAGMQETQYF. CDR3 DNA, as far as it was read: TGTGCCAGCAGCTTAACCGAACTAGCGGGGATGCAAGAGACC. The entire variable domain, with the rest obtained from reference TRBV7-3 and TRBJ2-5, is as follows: GAGVSQTPSNKVTEKGKYVELRCDPISGHTALYWYRQSLGQGPEFLIYFQGTGAADDSGLPNDRFFAVRPEGSVSTLKIQRTERGDSAVYLCASSLTELAGMQETQYFGPGTRLLVL.

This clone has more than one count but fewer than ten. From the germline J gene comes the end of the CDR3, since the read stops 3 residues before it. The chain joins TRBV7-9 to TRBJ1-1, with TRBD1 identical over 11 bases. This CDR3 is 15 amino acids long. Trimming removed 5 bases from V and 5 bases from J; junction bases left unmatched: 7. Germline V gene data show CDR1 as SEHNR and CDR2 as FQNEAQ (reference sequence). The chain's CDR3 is CASSHGTGGKTEAFF. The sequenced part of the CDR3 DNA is TGTGCCAGCAGCCACGGGACAGGGGGTAAGACTGAA.

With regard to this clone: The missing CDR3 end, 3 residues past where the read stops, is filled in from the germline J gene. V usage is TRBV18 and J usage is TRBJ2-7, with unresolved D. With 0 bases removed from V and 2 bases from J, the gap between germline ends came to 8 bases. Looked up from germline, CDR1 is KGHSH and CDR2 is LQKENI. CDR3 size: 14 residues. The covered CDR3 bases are TGTGCCAGCTCACCACCGGTCAGGCCCTACGAG. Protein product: CASSPPVRPYE. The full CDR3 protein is CASSPPVRPYEQYF.